A selection of T cell receptor beta chains follows, all from one sample in a study of metastatic and nonmetastatic thyroid tumors. From the PCR reads, TCRdb re-called clones with MiXCR. The sample shows some 84,000 clones, about 9.1% of them seen only once. The specimen sequenced was blood. All receptors derive from a female donor with papillary thyroid cancer or a benign thyroid nodule (not recorded which). Some clones in this sample may be carry-over from other donors' samples. Each CDR3 is given with its conserved first and last residue. A D gene is named only where the DNA matches it firmly. Expanded clones get a size class; other rows say once, few or many, or leave the size out.

j_call d_call v_call clone_size cdr3_nt cdr3_aa
TRBJ2-5 - TRBV10-2 many TGCGCCAGCAGTGGCCAAGAGACCCAGTACTTC CASSGQETQYF
TRBJ1-5 - TRBV19 many TGTGCCAGTAGTATAGTGTCGGCAGGGGTTCGGCCCCAGCATTTT CASSIVSAGVRPQHF
TRBJ1-1 TRBD1 TRBV4-1 many TGCGCCAGCAGCCACCGGACAGGGTCAGTGAACACTGAAGCTTTCTTT CASSHRTGSVNTEAFF
TRBJ1-1 - TRBV4-1 many TGCGCCAGCAGCCCGTCGTGGGGGGCGGCTGAAGCTTTCTTT CASSPSWGAAEAFF
TRBJ1-4 - TRBV3-1 many TGTGCCAGCAGCAATCCGGGGCGAAGGATAGAAAAACTGTTTTTT CASSNPGRRIEKLFF
TRBJ1-4 TRBD1 TRBV9 many TGTGCCAGCAGCGTATCTGGGGGACAGGGGGCGAAGGGGGATTATGAAAAACTGTTTTTT CASSVSGGQGAKGDYEKLFF
TRBJ2-3 TRBD2 TRBV11-1 many TGTGCCAGCAGCTTAGGGGCTAGCGGGAGTACAGATACGCAGTATTTT CASSLGASGSTDTQYF
TRBJ1-2 - TRBV10-2 many TGCGCCAGCAGTGAGTCGTGGGCCGTGGGGGGCTACACCTTC CASSESWAVGGYTF
TRBJ2-6 TRBD1 TRBV11-2 few TGTGCCAGCAGCTTAGTTGGACAGGGGGGGACCTCTGGGGCCAACGTCCTGACTTTC CASSLVGQGGTSGANVLTF
TRBJ2-1 TRBD2 TRBV12-3/TRBV12-4 - TGTGCCAGCAGTTTTCCCAAGACTAGCGGGGGCGACAATGAGCAGTTCTTC CASSFPKTSGGDNEQFF
TRBJ2-3 - TRBV12-5 many TGTGCTAGTGGTTTGGGGCAGCACGATAGCACAGATACGCAGTATTTT CASGLGQHDSTDTQYF
TRBJ1-2 - TRBV6-1 many TGTGCCAGCGGCACCCCTGGGGCGTACTATGGCTACACCTTC CASGTPGAYYGYTF
TRBJ2-6 - TRBV19 many TGTGCCAGTTCCAACTCTGGGGCCAACGTCCTGACTTTC CASSNSGANVLTF
TRBJ2-1 - TRBV10-3 many TGTGCCACCCTGAGTGGGGGCCCCTACAATGAGCAGTTCTTC CATLSGGPYNEQFF
TRBJ1-4 - TRBV6-5 many TGTGCCAGCAGTTACGGACCTATCTTAGGGGAAAAACTGTTTTTT CASSYGPILGEKLFF
TRBJ1-5 - TRBV20-1 many TGCAGTGCTAGAGTCGGGTCAGCGAACAATCAGCCCCAGCATTTT CSARVGSANNQPQHF
TRBJ2-1 TRBD2 TRBV20-1 many TGCAGTGCTAGAATGACTCCAGCGGGGGGGTTAAGTAGAGGCCTTGAGCAGTTCTTC CSARMTPAGGLSRGLEQFF
TRBJ2-3 - TRBV5-4 many TGTGCCAGCAGCTTGTCGCAGGGATCGGTACCAGATACGCAGTATTTT CASSLSQGSVPDTQYF
TRBJ2-7 TRBD1 TRBV12-3/TRBV12-4 many TGTGCCAGCAGTTTAATCGGACAGGGGGGGTACGAGCAGTACTTC CASSLIGQGGYEQYF
TRBJ2-5 - TRBV6-1 many TGTGCCAGCAGCCCCCTGGGGAATTTGCAGACCCAGTACTTC CASSPLGNLQTQYF
TRBJ2-2 TRBD1 TRBV5-6 - TGTGCCAGCAGCATCGGACAGGGAGTCACCGGGGAGCTGTTTTTT CASSIGQGVTGELFF
TRBJ1-4 - TRBV18 many TGTGCCAGCGCAAAGGCTTGGCGGAATGAAAAACTGTTTTTT CASAKAWRNEKLFF
TRBJ2-3 TRBD2 TRBV28 many TGTGCCAGCAGCCCATGGCGGGGGACCGCAGATACGCAGTATTTT CASSPWRGTADTQYF
TRBJ2-7 TRBD1 TRBV11-3 many TGTGCCAGCAGCTTTGGACAGGGCTCCTACGAGCAGTACTTC CASSFGQGSYEQYF
TRBJ1-2 - TRBV28 few TGTGCCACCATCTCCCGAAAGGGGGTCTGGGCTGGCTACACCTTC CATISRKGVWAGYTF
TRBJ1-1 - TRBV4-2 many TGTGCCAGCAGCCAAGATGGGACGGCGGGCACTGAAGCTTTCTTT CASSQDGTAGTEAFF
TRBJ1-6 - TRBV29-1 many TGCAGCGTTGTCCTGGGCGCCGATTCACCCCTCCACTTT CSVVLGADSPLHF
TRBJ2-1 TRBD2 TRBV18 few TGTGCCAGCTCACCACAGGGGACTAGGACTAATGAGCAGTTCTTC CASSPQGTRTNEQFF